The sequence of this T cell receptor (beta chain) was determined in a study of Ad26.COV2.S vaccination and SARS-CoV-2 variants (dated by TCRdb to about 2021). Notes on the research overall: Donors in the vaccine arm were drawn from COV1001, a multicentre, randomized, double-blind, placebo-controlled phase I-IIa trial testing Ad26.COV2.S in healthy adults. The TCR-sequenced set comprised roughly 30 samples: some 20 Ad26.COV2.S vaccine recipients, 5 placebo recipients and 8 SARS-CoV-2 convalescent individuals. Investigators did not know the trial group allocation while performing experiments and assessing outcomes. TCRbeta repertoire sequencing was used to assess the specificity and breadth of SARS-CoV-2-reactive T cell receptors after Ad26.COV2.S vaccination. Trial participants were randomized into five groups of five, in which low-dose or high-dose Ad26.COV2.S was given once or twice, or placebo was given on both occasions. Dosing of Ad26.COV2.S was intramuscular, at either 5x10^10 or 1x10^11 viral particles, delivered as one shot or as two shots spaced 56 days apart.

Taken with the paper, the label for treatment or condition translates to: over 15 received Ad26.COV2.S at low or high dose, single or two shots; roughly five received placebo; per-sample allocation not given. Repertoires of vaccine and placebo recipients were sequenced from samples collected on day 63 after the first injection. In Cohort 1b, around 23 adults aged 18-55 years were enrolled at a single site in Boston, USA, between 29 July and 7 August 2020. Ad26.COV2.S consisted of a replication-incompetent adenovirus type 26 vector by which a prefusion-stabilized SARS-CoV-2 spike protein from the original Wuhan strain was expressed. Overall study results and their limits: It was noted by the authors that total T cell responses may have been underestimated by the TCR breadth and depth analyses. Vaccine and placebo recipients had similar non-spike TCR breadth, a finding consistent with the vaccine containing only spike. After vaccination, substantial breadth of spike-specific CD8+ and CD4+ T cell responses was reported. The study was not powered to compare responses between vaccine doses or regimens. Ad26.COV2.S recipients had higher spike-specific TCR breadth than placebo recipients (P = 0.0014).

TCRbeta CDR3 regions were sequenced with the immunoSEQ Assay. After extraction, genomic DNA underwent amplification by bias-controlled multiplex PCR, followed by high-throughput sequencing. Under the source paper's analysis protocol: To quantify the absolute abundance of every unique TCRbeta CDR3 region, sequences were collapsed and filtered. Usable DNA was measured by amplifying reference genes present in all nucleated cells, and TCRbeta template counts were normalized to that usable DNA to estimate T cell fraction. Repertoire TCRs were annotated as SARS-CoV-2-specific by exact matching of V gene, CDR3 amino acid sequence and J gene to a known reactive TCR set. The reference SARS-CoV-2 TCR set was derived from MIRA and filtered for enrichment in COVID-19-positive ImmuneCODE repertoires, a step that removed public or cross-reactive TCRs. Using the MIRA antigens, annotated TCRs were further analysed by specific ORF or by position within an ORF. Breadth was defined as the number of annotated unique rearrangements divided by the total number of unique productive rearrangements, and depth was defined as the summed frequency of the annotated unique rearrangements. Group comparisons of TCR breadth used two-sided Wilcoxon rank-sum tests. TCRdb took over this immuneACCESS table, retaining in-frame rearrangements with V and J assigned. Such tables are incomplete; in checked studies, under half of the missing clones stem from an unresolved V gene, and the remainder is unexplained. The DNA was the basis for D and trimming; V, J and clone size are from that table. For this sample there are roughly 460,000 clones; 89% appear just once. The biggest ten clones account for about 1.5% of the sample.

The germline V gene provides CDR1 SQVTM and CDR2 ANQGSEA. V sheds 2 bases and J sheds 4 bases, leaving 12 bases between their ends. The CDR3, cysteine through phenylalanine, is 14 amino acids long. Just CDR3 DNA is preserved here, 42 bases in frame from base 1. Of note for this clone: This receptor's antigen is unknown. Base qualities are missing; no much larger clone stands one base away.

This TCR came from a person aged 18-65 years who received the Ad26.COV2.S COVID-19 vaccine or a placebo. The sequences come from peripheral blood, collected in a trial of Ad26.COV2.S vaccine versus placebo. The rearrangement joined TRBV29-1 to TRBJ1-3; no D gene call is confident. The CDR3 protein: CSVERTDRGNTIYF. The sequence in DNA is TGCAGCGTTGAAAGGACGGACCGAGGAAACACCATATATTTT.